This TCR beta chain was recovered during a study of cytomegalovirus exposure and HLA in healthy donors. Both 60 Vbeta primers and 13 Jbeta primers went into the PCR. How the authors handled the data: Roughly 9.9 million shared chains were among the about 80 million unique TCR beta chains that a later analysis counted. Assay used: immunoSEQ multiplex PCR; TCRdb lists only in-frame clones, some missing. Clone size and the V and J calls come from that table; the DNA yielded D and trimming. The sample lists under 150,000 clones, around 87% seen once, with approximately 4.7% in the top ten. Study results and caveats: Previously analyzed data showed that most TCR beta V segments were productive at a frequency of about 90% or about 30%.

This clone was detected once. No antigen is known for it. Sample: PBMCs. The TCR was taken from a woman in her 30s in good health and CMV-seronegative.

CDR3 residues: CASISLGYGYTF. The CDR3 region has the DNA TGTGCCAGCATATCCCTCGGGTATGGCTACACCTTC. The chain joins TRBV28 to TRBJ1-2, with D hard to call. There are 12 residues in the CDR3. From germline, CDR1 is MDHEN and CDR2 SYDVKM. V gave up 7 bases and J gave up 5 bases, with 11 bases separating them.